This passage covers 21 T cell receptor beta chains from one sample sequenced in a study of monozygotic twins with inflammatory bowel disease. TCRdb re-called the 5' RACE reads and catalogs CDR3 proteins one per entry, DNA excluded. The sample holds some 440,000 distinct CDR3 sequences. The sequencing sample was made of blood. The receptors were gathered from a human donor with ulcerative colitis or Crohn's disease, or a healthy co-twin of an affected twin (not recorded which).

The J gene is TRBJ1-2, the V gene TRBV28; with no DNA, the TCRdb D assignment of TRBD1 cannot be verified. Germline CDR1 MDHEN, CDR2 SYDVKM. This CDR3 comprises 15 residues. CDR3 sequence: CASSLSQGWAYGYTF.

This rearrangement joins TRBV5-1 to TRBJ1-2; the TRBD1 assignment by TCRdb is unverifiable without DNA. CDR1 SGHRS and CDR2 YFSETQ come from the germline V gene. The CDR3 length is 15 residues. The CDR3 reads CASSPGDASIYGYTF. Variable domain in full (rest from reference TRBV5-1 and TRBJ1-2): KAGVTQTPRYLIKTRGQQVTLSCSPISGHRSVSWYQQTPGQGLQFLFEYFSETQRNKGNFPGRFSGRQFSNSRSEMNVSTLELGDSALYLCASSPGDASIYGYTFGSGTRLTVV.

The chain joins TRBV20-1 to TRBJ1-2. This CDR3 has 14 residues. Germline assignment: CDR1 DFQATT and CDR2 SNEGSKA (reference sequence). The chain's CDR3 is CSAYPRGLLYGYTF.

The V and J genes are TRBV18 and TRBJ1-3. Germline values: CDR1 KGHSH, CDR2 LQKENI. This CDR3 spans 14 amino acids. The CDR3 reads CASSSQGPGNTIYF.

The rearrangement joins TRBV12-3 or TRBV12-4 to TRBJ2-2; the D call from TCRdb, TRBD1, cannot be confirmed without DNA. This CDR3 is built from 14 residues. CDR3 region: CASSVREVAGELFF.

The chain has TRBV27 and TRBJ2-1. Germline CDR1 is MNHEY and CDR2 is SMNVEV (reference sequence). This CDR3 region has 15 residues. CDR3 protein: CASSHYTTSYNEQFF.

The chain recombines TRBV20-1 with TRBJ2-3; the D gene TCRdb calls, TRBD1, cannot be checked with no DNA. Germline CDR1 DFQATT, CDR2 SNEGSKA (reference sequence). This CDR3 has 11 amino acids. The CDR3 protein is CSAPTAPTQYF.

This sequence joins TRBV2 and TRBJ1-2; TCRdb selects TRBD1, and the lack of DNA leaves this call unchecked. The CDR3 loop spans 14 amino acids. The germline V gene has CDR1 SNHLY and CDR2 FYNNEI. The CDR3 reads CASQGDRVNYGYTF. Drawing the rest from reference TRBV2 and TRBJ1-2, the complete variable domain is EPEVTQTPSHQVTQMGQEVILRCVPISNHLYFYWYRQILGQKVEFLVSFYNNEISEKSEIFDDQFSVERPDGSNFTLKIRSTKLEDSAMYFCASQGDRVNYGYTFGSGTRLTVV.

The chain uses TRBV28 and TRBJ2-7; TCRdb outputs TRBD2, but without DNA this stays unchecked. This CDR3 is built from 15 residues. Per the germline V gene, CDR1 is MDHEN and CDR2 is SYDVKM. The CDR3 sequence is CASSPSGGAVYEQYF.

The chain links TRBV15 to TRBJ2-7. This CDR3 region has 15 residues. The germline CDR1 and CDR2 sequences are LNHNV and YYDKDF (reference sequence). The CDR3 is CATSNVPHNSYEQYF.

This rearrangement joins TRBV6-1 to TRBJ1-4; TCRdb reports TRBD1, a call that lacks DNA to check it against. Germline CDR1 MNHNS, CDR2 SASEGT. The CDR3 extends over 15 amino acids. CDR3 sequence: CASSDVGQGSEKLFF.

V is TRBV10-3 and J is TRBJ2-7; as DNA is missing, the TRBD1 call by TCRdb cannot be tested. The germline V gene encodes CDR1 ENHRY and CDR2 SYGVKD. The CDR3 loop spans 15 amino acids. The CDR3 here is CAISEVPGRTYEQYF.

The J gene is TRBJ2-7, the V gene TRBV15; TCRdb reports TRBD1, a call that lacks DNA to check it against. Per germline, CDR1 LNHNV and CDR2 YYDKDF (reference sequence). This CDR3 spans 16 amino acids. The CDR3 loop reads CATSGRGGEGGYEQYF.

This CDR3 is CATRPGLLFGTQYF. V usage is TRBV6-2 or TRBV6-3 and J usage is TRBJ2-5; TCRdb's D call, TRBD2, is unchecked because there is no DNA. Germline V CDR1 and CDR2: MNHEY, SVGEGT. CDR3 length: 14 amino acids.

The chain is built from TRBV27 and TRBJ1-5. CDR1 is MNHEY, CDR2 SMNVEV, per germline (reference sequence). The CDR3 is 14 residues long. The CDR3 spells CASSWADGWQPQHF.

The chain couples TRBV7-2 to TRBJ2-7; TCRdb's assignment of TRBD2 cannot be checked, as there is no DNA. Per the germline V gene, CDR1 is SGHTA and CDR2 is FQGNSA. The CDR3 spans 15 residues. The CDR3 loop reads CASRNFIPGRVEQYF. The whole variable domain, remainder taken from reference TRBV7-2 and TRBJ2-7, is GAGVSQSPSNKVTEKGKDVELRCDPISGHTALYWYRQSLGQGLEFLIYFQGNSAPDKSGLPSDRFSAERTGGSVSTLTIQRTQQEDSAVYLCASRNFIPGRVEQYFGPGTRLTVT.

V and J are TRBV9 and TRBJ1-2; with no DNA, the TCRdb D assignment of TRBD1 cannot be verified. The CDR3 runs to 15 residues. Germline assignment: CDR1 SGDLS and CDR2 YYNGEE. The CDR3: CASGRGDSANYGYTF.

The chain joins TRBV11-2 to TRBJ2-1; absent DNA, TCRdb's TRBD2 call cannot be checked. Germline lookup yields CDR1 SGHAT and CDR2 FQNNGV. This CDR3 contains 15 residues. The CDR3: CASSLRDLSYNEQFF.

The genes are TRBV7-2 and TRBJ1-4. The CDR3 has 14 residues. The germline V gene has CDR1 SGHTA and CDR2 FQGNSA. The CDR3 reads CASSPTQMNEKLFF.

The chain employs TRBV27 and TRBJ2-2; the D call from TCRdb, TRBD2, cannot be confirmed without DNA. The CDR3 covers 15 residues. In germline, CDR1 is MNHEY, CDR2 SMNVEV (reference sequence). The CDR3 sequence is CASSPATSAAGELFF.

The chain employs TRBV5-1 and TRBJ2-3; absent DNA, TCRdb's TRBD2 call cannot be checked. Germline CDR1 and CDR2: SGHRS and YFSETQ. CDR3 length equals 15 residues. CDR3 in amino acids: CASSLALARTDTQYF.